The clone carrying this TCR beta chain was seen more than once but under ten times. These data originate in a study of T cells in Graves' hyperthyroidism and ophthalmopathy. Study details: The blood sample was taken at first diagnosis, before treatment began.

Template material for amplifying TCR beta CDR3 regions consisted of RNA transcripts. The TCR CDR3 first-round RT-PCR relied on the HTBI primer set. One entry per CDR3 protein, called by TCRdb with MiXCR from the multiplex PCR reads. The sample lists about 640,000 distinct CDR3 sequences, more than 14% occurring once. V was pared by 4 bases and J by 8 bases, with 16 bases between. The CDR3 runs to 15 residues. Germline V gene data show CDR1 as KGHDR and CDR2 as SFDVKD. The V gene is TRBV24-1, the J gene TRBJ1-4, with a tentative D call TRBD1 (5 bases). The sequence was collected from a woman aged 45 to 65 with Graves' ophthalmopathy. What was sequenced was blood. CDR3 bases: TGTGCCACCAGTGACTCCGGGACTCTTTCCGAAAAACTGTTTTTT. Translating it yields CATSDSGTLSEKLFF.